This T cell receptor beta chain derives from a study of T cell responses to AZD1222 COVID-19 vaccine. For the study at large: Second-dose intervals of approximately 4 or approximately 12 weeks were pooled.

Comment on this clone: Its antigen is unknown.

This table comes from immunoSEQ multiplex PCR, and its TCRdb copy is limited to in-frame clones, with some not included. The table includes more than 95,000 clones, more than 70% detected once. Whole-study results and caveats: Spike-specific TCR breadth and depth rose after two AZD1222 doses. Seropositive at baseline were only a handful of AZD1222 recipients.

This CDR3 comprises 13 residues. Looked up from germline, CDR1 is LGHDT and CDR2 is YNNKEL (reference sequence). V trimming: 5 bases; J trimming: 5 bases; junction bases outside the gene matches: 5. The chain has TRBV3-1 (or the pseudogene TRBV3-2) and TRBJ1-1; 7 positions agree with TRBD1. The origin of this receptor is an adult in good health. The material was peripheral blood, obtained on day 0 of AZD1222 vaccination. Written as DNA, the CDR3 is TGTGCCAGCAGCTCCCGACAGGGTACTGAAGCTTTCTTT. Translated, it gives CASSSRQGTEAFF.